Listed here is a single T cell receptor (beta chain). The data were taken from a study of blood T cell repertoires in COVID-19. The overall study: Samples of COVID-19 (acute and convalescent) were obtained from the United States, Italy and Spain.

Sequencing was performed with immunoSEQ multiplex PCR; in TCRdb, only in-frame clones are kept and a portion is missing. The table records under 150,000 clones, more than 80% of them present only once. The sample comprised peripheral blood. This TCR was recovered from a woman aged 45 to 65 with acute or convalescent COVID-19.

CDR3 sequence reads: CASSFDTLNTEAFF. The CDR3 region has the DNA TGTGCCAGCAGTTTTGACACGTTGAACACTGAAGCTTTCTTT. The chain is built from TRBV6-5 and TRBJ1-1; D is ambiguous. Trimming shortened V by 4 bases and J by 0 bases, and 9 bases separated the two germline ends. Germline V CDR1 and CDR2: MNHEY, SVGAGI. The CDR3 consists of 14 residues.